This T cell receptor beta chain is drawn from a study of metastatic and nonmetastatic thyroid tumors. Overall study context: Repertoires from malignant and benign thyroid patients were compared across blood and tumor or nodule tissue. Study-level points and caveats: TCR beta diversity was reportedly significantly higher in malignant thyroid tumors than benign nodules, in blood and tumor.

As regards this clone: Its antigen is undetermined.

Among the patients, none had received any treatment before thyroid surgery. Per the authors' pipeline: Using the CDR3 differences seen across clinicopathological groups, the authors built a distant-metastasis classifier for papillary thyroid cancer, which was meant to discriminate distant-metastatic patients. MiXCR re-clonotyped the PCR reads for TCRdb. TCRdb, rather than the study authors, made the V and J calls. Of about 70,000 clones listed, around 19% were seen once; the top ten hold more than 10%. This clonotype originated in a female donor with papillary thyroid cancer or a benign thyroid nodule (not recorded which). Some clones in this sample may be carry-over from other donors' samples. Sequencing was done on a sample of blood.

The CDR3 is CASSGTSGDTGELFF. CDR3 DNA sequence: TGTGCCAGCAGTGGCACTAGCGGTGACACCGGGGAGCTGTTTTTT. V and J are TRBV6-1 and TRBJ2-2, with 8 bases aligning to TRBD2. This CDR3 is 15 amino acids long. CDR1 is MNHNS and CDR2 is SASEGT in the germline V gene. J gave up 3 bases and V 4 bases, and 4 bases lay outside the gene matches.